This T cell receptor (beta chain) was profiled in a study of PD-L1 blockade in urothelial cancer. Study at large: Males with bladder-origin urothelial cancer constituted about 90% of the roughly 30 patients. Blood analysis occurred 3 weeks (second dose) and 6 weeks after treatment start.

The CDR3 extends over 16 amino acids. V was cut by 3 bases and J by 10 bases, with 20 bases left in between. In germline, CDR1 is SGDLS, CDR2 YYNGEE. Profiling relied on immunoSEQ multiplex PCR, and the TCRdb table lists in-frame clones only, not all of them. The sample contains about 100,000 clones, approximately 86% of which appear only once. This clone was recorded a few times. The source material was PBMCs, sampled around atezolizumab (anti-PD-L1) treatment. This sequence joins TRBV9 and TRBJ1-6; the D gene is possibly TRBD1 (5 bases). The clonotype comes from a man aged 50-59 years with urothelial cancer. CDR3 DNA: TGTGCCAGCAGCGCTACGGGGAGGGGAGTTGGGTCACCCCTCCACTTT. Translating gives CASSATGRGVGSPLHF.